A single sample is the source of the 8 T cell receptor beta chains below, sequenced in a study of cytomegalovirus exposure and HLA in healthy donors. The PCR was carried out with 60 Vbeta primers and 13 Jbeta primers. Profiling relied on immunoSEQ multiplex PCR, and the TCRdb table lists in-frame clones only, not all of them. The table lists 90,000 to 100,000 clones, over 60% of them singletons, with 5.5% to 6.5% in the top ten. The sequenced material came from PBMCs. The receptors originated from a boy between 10 and 17 years old in good health and CMV-seropositive.

This clone was counted a few times. This chain connects TRBV7-9 to TRBJ1-1; tentative D call: TRBD1 (5 bases). This CDR3 spans 15 amino acids. Germline values: CDR1 SEHNR, CDR2 FQNEAQ (reference sequence). V gave up 5 bases and J gave up 4 bases, with 17 bases separating them. The CDR3 DNA follows: TGTGCCAGCAGCCCCCGGGGGGTAGGAATCACTGAAGCTTTCTTT. It codes for CASSPRGVGITEAFF.

This chain links TRBV5-6 with TRBJ1-1; TRBD1 might be the D (5 bases). V was shortened by 2 bases and J by 3 bases, with 17 bases between the two germline ends. CDR1 and CDR2 from the germline V gene are SGHDT and YYEEEE. The CDR3 has 16 residues. The DNA of the CDR3 is TGTGCCAGCAGCTTCAGGGCCCCATTAGGGGACACTGAAGCTTTCTTT. Amino acid sequence: CASSFRAPLGDTEAFF. The entire variable domain, with the rest obtained from reference TRBV5-6 and TRBJ1-1, is as follows: DAGVTQSPTHLIKTRGQQVTLRCSPKSGHDTVSWYQQALGQGPQFIFQYYEEEERQRGNFPDRFSGHQFPNYSSELNVNALLLGDSALYLCASSFRAPLGDTEAFFGQGTRLTVV.

The V call is TRBV18, the J call TRBJ1-1, with D maybe TRBD1 (5 bases). This CDR3 comprises 14 residues. From germline, CDR1 is KGHSH and CDR2 LQKENI. V lost 3 bases and J lost 1, with 9 bases in between. CDR3 in DNA: TGTGCCAGCTCACCCGACAGCAAGAACACTGAAGCTTTCTTT. This codes for CASSPDSKNTEAFF.

V gene TRBV29-1 combines with J gene TRBJ2-7, with 9 bases matching TRBD2. The J segment lost 2 bases and the V segment lost 4 bases, leaving 6 bases of the junction unmatched. This CDR3 contains 14 residues. Germline V gene lookup returns CDR1 SQVTM and CDR2 ANQGSEA. CDR3 protein: CSVGGSGGTYEQYF. The DNA of the CDR3 is TGCAGCGTTGGCGGTAGCGGGGGCACCTACGAGCAGTACTTC.

The chain has TRBV29-1 and TRBJ1-1; D might be TRBD1 (6 bases). This CDR3 contains 14 residues. Germline CDR1 is SQVTM and CDR2 is ANQGSEA. V lost 6 bases and J 4 bases, leaving 18 bases between the germline ends. The CDR3 spells CSVQGRDIATEAFF. Here the CDR3 DNA reads TGCAGCGTCCAAGGACGGGACATTGCCACTGAAGCTTTCTTT. The full variable domain, in which reference TRBV29-1 and TRBJ1-1 provide the parts outside the CDR3, is SAVISQKPSRDICQRGTSLTIQCQVDSQVTMMFWYRQQPGQSLTLIATANQGSEATYESGFVIDKFPISRPNLTFSTLTVSNMSPEDSSIYLCSVQGRDIATEAFFGQGTRLTVV.

Comment on this clone: At one of its ends the junction is not consistent with the germline gene, which may arise from a read error. J is TRBJ2-4 and V is TRBV30; 10 positions agree with TRBD1. The CDR3 is made up of 19 amino acids. Germline lookup yields CDR1 GTSNPN and CDR2 SVGIG (reference sequence). The CDR3 DNA is TGTGCTTGGAGTGTGGTGACAGGGGGCCGATTTAAAGCGAGAAACATTCAGTACTTC. It specifies CAWSVVTGGRFKARNIQYF. Combining the CDR3 with reference TRBV30 and TRBJ2-4 gives the whole variable domain SQTIHQWPATLVQPVGSPLSLECTVEGTSNPNLYWYRQAAGRGLQLLFYSVGIGQISSEVPQNLSASRPQDRQFILSSKKLLLSDSGFYLCAWSVVTGGRFKARNIQYFGAGTRLSVL.

The chain joins TRBV18 to TRBJ2-7; maybe TRBD2 (7 bases). Germline values: CDR1 KGHSH, CDR2 LQKENI. CDR3 size: 15 residues. Trimming removed 1 base at V and 4 bases at J, with 14 bases between. CDR3 bases: TGTGCCAGCTCACCACAGGGGGGGGGAACGTACGAGCAGTACTTC. This sequence encodes CASSPQGGGTYEQYF.

This clone was picked up one time. The rearrangement uses TRBV6-6 and TRBJ1-4; D is unclear. Germline values: CDR1 MNHNY, CDR2 SVGAGI (reference sequence). The CDR3 is made up of 14 amino acids. V was pared by 2 bases and J by 5 bases, with 9 bases between. The CDR3 region has the DNA TGTGCCAGCAGTTACGTGGCCGCCAATGAAAAACTGTTTTTT. Its translation is CASSYVAANEKLFF.